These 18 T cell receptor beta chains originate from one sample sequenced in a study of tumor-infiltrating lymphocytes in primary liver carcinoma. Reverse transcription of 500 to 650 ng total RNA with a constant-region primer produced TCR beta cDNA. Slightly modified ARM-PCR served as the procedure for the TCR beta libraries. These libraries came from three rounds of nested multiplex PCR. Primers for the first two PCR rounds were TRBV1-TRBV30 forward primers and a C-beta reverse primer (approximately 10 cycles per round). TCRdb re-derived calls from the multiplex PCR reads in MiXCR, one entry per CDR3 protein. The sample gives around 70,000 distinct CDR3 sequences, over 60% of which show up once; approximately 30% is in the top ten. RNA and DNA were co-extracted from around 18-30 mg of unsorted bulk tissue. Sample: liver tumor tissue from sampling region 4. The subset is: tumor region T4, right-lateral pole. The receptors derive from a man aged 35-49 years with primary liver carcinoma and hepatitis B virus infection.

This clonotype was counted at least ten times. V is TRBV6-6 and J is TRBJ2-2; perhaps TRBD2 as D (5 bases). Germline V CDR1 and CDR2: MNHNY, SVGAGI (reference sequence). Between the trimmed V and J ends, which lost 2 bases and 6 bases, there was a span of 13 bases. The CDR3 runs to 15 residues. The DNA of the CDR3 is TGTGCCAGCAGTTACACTAGGGCCCTGGCCGGGGAGCTGTTTTTT. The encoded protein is CASSYTRALAGELFF.

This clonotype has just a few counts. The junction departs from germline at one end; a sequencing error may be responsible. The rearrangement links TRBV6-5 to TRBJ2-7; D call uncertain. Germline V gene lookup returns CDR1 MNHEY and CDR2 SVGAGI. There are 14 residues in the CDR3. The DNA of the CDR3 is TGTACCAGCTCGCCCAACCCCCTGGGAACCGAGCAGTACTTC. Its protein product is CTSSPNPLGTEQYF.

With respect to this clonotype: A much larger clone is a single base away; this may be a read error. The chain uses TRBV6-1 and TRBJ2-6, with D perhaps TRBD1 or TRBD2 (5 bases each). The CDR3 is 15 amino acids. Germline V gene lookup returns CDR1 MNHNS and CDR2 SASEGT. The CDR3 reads CASSEWGFGANALTF. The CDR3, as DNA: TGTGCCAGCAGTGAATGGGGGTTCGGGGCCAACGCCCTGACTTTC.

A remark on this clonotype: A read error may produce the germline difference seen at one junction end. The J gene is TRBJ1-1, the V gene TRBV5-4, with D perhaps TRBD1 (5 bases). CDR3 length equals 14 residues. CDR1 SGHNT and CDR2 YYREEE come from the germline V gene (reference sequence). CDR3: CASSSLGGNAEAFF. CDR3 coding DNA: TGTGCCAGCAGTTCCCTGGGGGGGAACGCTGAAGCTTTCTTT.

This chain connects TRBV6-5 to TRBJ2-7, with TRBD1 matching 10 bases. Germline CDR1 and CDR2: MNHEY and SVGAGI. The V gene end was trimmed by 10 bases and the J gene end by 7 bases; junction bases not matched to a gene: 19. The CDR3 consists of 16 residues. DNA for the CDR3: TGTGCCAACGGTTACTCTAGGGACAGGGGCCTAGGGGAGCAGTACTTC. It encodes CANGYSRDRGLGEQYF.

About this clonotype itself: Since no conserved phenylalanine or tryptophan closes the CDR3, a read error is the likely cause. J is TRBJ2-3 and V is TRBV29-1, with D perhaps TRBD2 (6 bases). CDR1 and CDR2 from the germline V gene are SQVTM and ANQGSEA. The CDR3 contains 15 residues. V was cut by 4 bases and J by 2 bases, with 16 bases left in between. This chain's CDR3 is CSVGLEERLTDTQYY. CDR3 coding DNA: TGCAGCGTTGGACTAGAGGAGAGACTCACAGATACGCAGTATTAT.

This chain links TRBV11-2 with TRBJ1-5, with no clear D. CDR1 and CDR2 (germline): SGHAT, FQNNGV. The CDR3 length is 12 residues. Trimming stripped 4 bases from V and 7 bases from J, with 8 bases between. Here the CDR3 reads CASSSQQQPQHF. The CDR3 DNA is TGTGCCAGCAGCTCGCAACAGCAGCCCCAGCATTTT.

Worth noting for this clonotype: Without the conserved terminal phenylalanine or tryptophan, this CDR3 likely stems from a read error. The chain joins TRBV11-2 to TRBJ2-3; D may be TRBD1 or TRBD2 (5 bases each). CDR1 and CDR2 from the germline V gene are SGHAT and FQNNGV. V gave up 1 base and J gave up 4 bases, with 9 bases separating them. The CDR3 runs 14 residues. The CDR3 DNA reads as TGTGCCAGCAGCTTAGTTGAGGGACCAGATACGCAGTATCTC. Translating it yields CASSLVEGPDTQYL.

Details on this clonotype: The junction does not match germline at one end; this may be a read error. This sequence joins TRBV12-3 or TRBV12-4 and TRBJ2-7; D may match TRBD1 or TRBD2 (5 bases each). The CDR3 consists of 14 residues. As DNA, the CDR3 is TGTTGCAGCAGTTTAGGGACGGGCTCCTACGAGCAATACTTC. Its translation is CCSSLGTGSYEQYF.

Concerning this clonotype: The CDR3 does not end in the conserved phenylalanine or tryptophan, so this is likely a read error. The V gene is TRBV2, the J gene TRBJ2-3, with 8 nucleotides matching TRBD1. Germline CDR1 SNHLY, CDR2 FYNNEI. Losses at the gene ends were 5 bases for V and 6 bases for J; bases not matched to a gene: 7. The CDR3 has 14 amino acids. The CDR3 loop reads CASSRDRRGDTQYL. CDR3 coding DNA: TGTGCCAGCAGTAGGGACAGGCGAGGGGATACGCAGTATTTA.

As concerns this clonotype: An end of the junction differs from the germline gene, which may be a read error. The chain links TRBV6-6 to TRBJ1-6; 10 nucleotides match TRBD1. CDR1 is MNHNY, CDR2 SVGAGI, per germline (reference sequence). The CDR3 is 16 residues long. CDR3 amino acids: CASSPPGQGNSSPLHF. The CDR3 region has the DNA TGTGCCAGCAGTCCTCCGGGACAGGGGAATAGTTCACCCCTACACTTT.

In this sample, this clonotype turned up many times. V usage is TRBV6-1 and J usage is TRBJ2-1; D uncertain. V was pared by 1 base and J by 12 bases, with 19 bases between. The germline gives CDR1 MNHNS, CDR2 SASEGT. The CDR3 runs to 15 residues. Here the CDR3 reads CASSEGYRPNVGQFF. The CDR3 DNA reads TGTGCCAGCAGTGAAGGGTACCGCCCCAATGTGGGGCAGTTCTTC.

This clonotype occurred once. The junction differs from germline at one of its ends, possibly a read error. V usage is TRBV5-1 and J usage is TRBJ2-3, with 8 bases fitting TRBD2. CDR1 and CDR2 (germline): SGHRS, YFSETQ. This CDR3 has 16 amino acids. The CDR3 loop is CASNLGLAGSTDTHYF. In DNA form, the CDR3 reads TGCGCCAGCAACTTGGGTTTAGCGGGGTCCACAGATACGCACTATTTT.

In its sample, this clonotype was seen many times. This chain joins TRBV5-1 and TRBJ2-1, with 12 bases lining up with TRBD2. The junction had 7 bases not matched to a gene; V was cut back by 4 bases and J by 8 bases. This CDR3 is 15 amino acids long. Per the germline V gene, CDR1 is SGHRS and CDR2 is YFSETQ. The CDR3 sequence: CASSETSGSVYEQFF. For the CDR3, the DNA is TGCGCCAGCAGCGAGACTAGCGGGAGTGTGTATGAGCAGTTCTTC.

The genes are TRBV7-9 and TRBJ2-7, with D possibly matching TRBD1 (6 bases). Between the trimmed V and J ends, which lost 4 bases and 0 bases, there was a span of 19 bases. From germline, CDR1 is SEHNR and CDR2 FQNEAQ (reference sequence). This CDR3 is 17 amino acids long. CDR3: CASSSSGTWRLSYEQYF. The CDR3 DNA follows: TGTGCCAGCAGCTCTTCCGGGACATGGAGACTCTCCTACGAGCAGTACTTC.

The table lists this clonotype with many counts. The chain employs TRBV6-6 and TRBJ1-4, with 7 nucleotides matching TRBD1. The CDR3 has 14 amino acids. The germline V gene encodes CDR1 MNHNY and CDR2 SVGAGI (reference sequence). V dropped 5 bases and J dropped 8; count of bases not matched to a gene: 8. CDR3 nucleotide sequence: TGTGCCAGCAGTGTGACAGGGTTTCGAGAAAAACTGTTTTTT. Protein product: CASSVTGFREKLFF.

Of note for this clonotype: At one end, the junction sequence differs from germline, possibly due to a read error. The CDR3 is CASSLRLAGGTDMQYF. CDR3 nucleotides: TGTGCCAGCAGCTTGAGACTAGCGGGAGGGACAGATATGCAGTATTTT. V and J are TRBV7-9 and TRBJ2-3, with 14 positions matching TRBD2. CDR3 length equals 16 residues. Germline V gene sequence: CDR1 SEHNR, CDR2 FQNEAQ (reference sequence). Together with reference TRBV7-9 and TRBJ2-3, the CDR3 gives the full variable domain: DTGVSQNPRHKITKRGQNVTFRCDPISEHNRLYWYRQTLGQGPEFLTYFQNEAQLEKSRLLSDRFSAERPKGSFSTLEIQRTEQGDSAMYLCASSLRLAGGTDMQYFGPGTRLTVL.

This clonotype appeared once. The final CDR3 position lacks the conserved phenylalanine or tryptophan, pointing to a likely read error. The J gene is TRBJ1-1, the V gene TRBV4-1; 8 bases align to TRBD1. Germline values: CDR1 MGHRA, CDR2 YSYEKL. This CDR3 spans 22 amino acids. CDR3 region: CASSQDLVPSDRGRPLVTEAFI. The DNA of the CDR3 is TGTGCCAGCAGCCAAGATCTAGTCCCCAGTGACAGGGGCAGACCCCTGGTCACTGAAGCTTTCATT.